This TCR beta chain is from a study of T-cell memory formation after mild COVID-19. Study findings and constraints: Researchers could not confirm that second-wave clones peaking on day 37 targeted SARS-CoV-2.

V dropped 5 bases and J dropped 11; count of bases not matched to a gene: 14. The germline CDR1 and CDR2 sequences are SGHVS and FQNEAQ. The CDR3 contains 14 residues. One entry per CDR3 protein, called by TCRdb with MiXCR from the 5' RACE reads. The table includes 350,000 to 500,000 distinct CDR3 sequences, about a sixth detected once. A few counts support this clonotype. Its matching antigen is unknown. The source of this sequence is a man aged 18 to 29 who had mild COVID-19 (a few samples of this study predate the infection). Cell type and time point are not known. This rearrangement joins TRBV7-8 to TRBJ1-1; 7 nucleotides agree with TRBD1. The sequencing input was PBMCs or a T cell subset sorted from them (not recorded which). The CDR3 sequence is CASSPSRQGVGAFF. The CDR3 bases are TGTGCCAGCAGCCCCTCCAGACAGGGCGTTGGCGCTTTCTTT.